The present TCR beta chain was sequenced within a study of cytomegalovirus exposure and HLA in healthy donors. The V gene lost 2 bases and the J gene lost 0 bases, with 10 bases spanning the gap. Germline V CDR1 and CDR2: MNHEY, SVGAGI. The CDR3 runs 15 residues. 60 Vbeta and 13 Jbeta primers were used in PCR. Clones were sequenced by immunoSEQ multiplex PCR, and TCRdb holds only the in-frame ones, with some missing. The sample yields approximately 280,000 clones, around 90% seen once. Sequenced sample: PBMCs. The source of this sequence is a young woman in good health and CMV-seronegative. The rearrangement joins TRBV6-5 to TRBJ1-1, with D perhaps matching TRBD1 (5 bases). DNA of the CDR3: TGTGCCAGCAGTTACGCGGGACCGATGAACACTGAAGCTTTCTTT. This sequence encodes CASSYAGPMNTEAFF.